The clone carrying this T cell receptor beta chain was counted a few times. This record belongs to a study of blood T cell repertoires in COVID-19. Study context: The United States, Italy and Spain supplied acute and convalescent COVID-19 samples. T cells, B-cell-depleted T cells, or PBMCs provided the cDNA or gDNA that served as material.

Germline assignment: CDR1 GTSNPN and CDR2 SVGIG (reference sequence). The CDR3 has 13 amino acids. The J segment lost 1 base and the V segment lost 3 bases, leaving 2 bases of the junction unmatched. Source study methods: Amplification of reference gene primers was used by the study to estimate nucleated cell counts. The method was immunoSEQ multiplex PCR; TCRdb's version includes in-frame clones alone and lacks a portion of them. The V and J calls and clone size are taken from that table; D and trimming were inferred from the DNA. The table records about 59,000 clones, more than 75% of them present only once.

V and J are TRBV30 and TRBJ2-7; the match to TRBD1 covers 8 bases. Specimen: peripheral blood. This TCR was sampled from a man aged 55 to 69 with active or convalescent COVID-19. CDR3 amino acids: CAWSGQGSYEQYF. As DNA, the CDR3 is TGTGCCTGGAGCGGACAGGGATCCTACGAGCAGTACTTC. The full variable domain, in which reference TRBV30 and TRBJ2-7 provide the parts outside the CDR3, is SQTIHQWPATLVQPVGSPLSLECTVEGTSNPNLYWYRQAAGRGLQLLFYSVGIGQISSEVPQNLSASRPQDRQFILSSKKLLLSDSGFYLCAWSGQGSYEQYFGPGTRLTVT.